The present TCR beta chain was sequenced within a study of T-cell reconstitution after alpha-beta-depleted transplantation in children (dated by TCRdb to about 2016). For the wider study: T-cell immune reconstitution after TCRalphabeta/CD19-depleted allogeneic hematopoietic cell transplantation in children was quantitatively tracked in the study by means of TCR repertoire profiling. Broader findings and caveats from the paper: In some patients, the high TCRbeta diversity seen at day 60 was put down to recipient T cells and intrathymic progenitors that had survived conditioning. The apparently early alphabetaT-cell count recovery about two months after transplant was reportedly dependent on only several hundred rapidly expanded clones derived from non-depleted graft cells. Over the following months the frequencies of hyperexpanded clones went down, and after one year T-cell counts and TCRbeta diversity were mostly credited to newly produced T cells.

This clonotype turned up a few times. Its recognized antigen is unknown. No much larger clone exists at a distance of one base, and base qualities are not known. Per the publication, the treatment or condition label means: allogeneic hematopoietic cell transplantation with graft depleted of TCRalphabeta T cells and CD19 B cells. TCRalphabeta/CD19-depleted allogeneic hematopoietic cell grafts were given to the transplant recipients, all of whom were children. Library creation used PCR. Reads for this sample came from an Illumina HiSeq 2500. Molecular barcoding was employed in the preparation of TCR libraries, with unique molecular identifiers being used to normalize TCRbeta repertoire quantification. TCRdb reworked the public reads: Q25 trimming with fastp, MiXCR clone assembly, productive beta chains retained. All rows with the same CDR3 protein become a single entry with the most common DNA and genes. The sample yields some 840,000 distinct CDR3 sequences; 15% to 20% were counted once. Around 5.3% of the sample is in the top ten clones.

For CDR1 and CDR2, the germline V gene (reference sequence) lists SGHKS and YYEKEE. The CDR3 runs 17 amino acids, cysteine and phenylalanine included. Only the CDR3 portion is preserved as DNA: 51 bases, with reading frame beginning at the first base. Unmatched junction bases come to 5, with V trimmed by 1 base and J by 0 bases. The clonotype comes from a male patient between 10 and 17 years old who had a stem cell transplant for acute lymphoblastic leukemia, so the T cells may come from the graft donor. The receptor chain draws on TRBV5-5 and TRBJ2-1; 9 central bases correspond to TRBD2. The sequencing here drew on PBMCs, mostly from graft donor cells, taken 360 days after TCRalphabeta/CD19-depleted stem cell transplant. The CDR3 sequence is CASSLRLAVISYNEQFF. The DNA is as follows: TGTGCCAGCAGCTTGCGACTAGCGGTTATCTCCTACAATGAGCAGTTCTTC.